This is a list of T cell receptor beta chains from one sample in a study of blood T cell repertoires in COVID-19. TCRdb's table, derived via immunoSEQ multiplex PCR, lists solely in-frame clones and lacks some. The sample has 95,000 to 150,000 clones, approximately 80% seen once. Input material: peripheral blood. These receptor sequences come from a woman aged 65 to 85 with acute or convalescent COVID-19. Both conserved end residues are part of each CDR3. A D gene is named only where the DNA matches it firmly. Size values are once, few and many counts, or a class for expanded clones, and some rows have none.

d_call,v_call,clone_size,j_call,cdr3_length,cdr3_nt,cdr3_aa
-,TRBV5-4,-,TRBJ2-1,15,TGTGCCAGCAGCGAGCGGGCGTTCTCCTACAATGAGCAGTTCTTC,CASSERAFSYNEQFF
-,TRBV5-1,-,TRBJ1-4,15,TGCGCCAGCAGCTTGGGACAAGCAACTAATGAAAAACTGTTTTTT,CASSLGQATNEKLFF
-,TRBV5-1,-,TRBJ2-3,14,TGCGCCAGCAGCTCCCGGGGGGCGACAGATACGCAGTATTTT,CASSSRGATDTQYF
-,TRBV29-1,-,TRBJ1-2,12,TGCAGCGTTGACAGGGCAGTAGGAGGCTACACCTTC,CSVDRAVGGYTF
-,TRBV14,-,TRBJ1-1,15,TGTGCCAGCAGCCAATTCGAGGGCGCAGACACTGAAGCTTTCTTT,CASSQFEGADTEAFF
-,TRBV5-5,-,TRBJ1-4,13,TGTGCCAGCAGCTTTTCCGTTAATGAAAAACTGTTTTTT,CASSFSVNEKLFF
TRBD1,TRBV6-5,once,TRBJ1-2,12,TGTGCCAGCAGTCCAGGGGGCGGCGGCTACACCTTC,CASSPGGGGYTF
TRBD2,TRBV27,-,TRBJ2-1,16,TGTGCCAGCAGGCCCGGAGCGGGGGGGTCCTACAATGAGCAGTTCTTC,CASRPGAGGSYNEQFF
-,TRBV4-1,-,TRBJ2-7,13,TGCGCCAGCAGCCAAGGTCGCGCCTACGAGCAGTACTTC,CASSQGRAYEQYF
TRBD2,TRBV30,-,TRBJ2-1,14,TGTGCCTGGAACTTACTAGCGGGGGCTGGTGAGCAGTTCTTC,CAWNLLAGAGEQFF
-,TRBV21-1,-,TRBJ2-2,18,TGTGCCAGCAGCAAAGCAGGGGGCCGCCCTTCGAACACCGGGGAGCTGTTTTTT,CASSKAGGRPSNTGELFF
-,TRBV7-2,few,TRBJ1-2,15,TGTGCCAGCAGCTTAGAGGGCAGGGCCCTCGGGGGCTACACCTTC,CASSLEGRALGGYTF
-,TRBV15,-,TRBJ1-6,13,TGTGCCACCAGCAGGTCAGGGTTCTCACCCCTCCACTTT,CATSRSGFSPLHF
-,TRBV6-4,-,TRBJ1-1,12,TGTGCCAGCACATCAGGGGACACTGAAGCTTTCTTT,CASTSGDTEAFF
-,TRBV11-1,-,TRBJ2-1,12,TGTGCCAGCAGCTTATCATACAATGAGCAGTTCTTC,CASSLSYNEQFF
TRBD1,TRBV5-8,-,TRBJ1-5,13,TGTGCCAGCAGCTGGACAGGGTATCAGCCCCAGCATTTT,CASSWTGYQPQHF
-,TRBV30,-,TRBJ1-5,16,TGTGCCTGGAACACCGGGACACTTATTAGCAATCAGCCCCAGCATTTT,CAWNTGTLISNQPQHF
-,TRBV5-4,-,TRBJ1-2,15,TGTGCCAGCAGCCCCAACCTTTTAGCTAACTATGGCTACACCTTC,CASSPNLLANYGYTF
-,TRBV27,-,TRBJ1-5,15,TGTGCCAGCAGCAGGGTAGGGTTTAGCAATCAGCCCCAGCATTTT,CASSRVGFSNQPQHF
-,TRBV3-1/TRBV3-2,-,TRBJ2-2,20,TGTGCCAGCACTCTGAATCCCACAGGGGAGGCCCACCGCAGGACCGGGGAGCTGTTTTTT,CASTLNPTGEAHRRTGELFF
TRBD1,TRBV19,few,TRBJ1-6,12,TGTGCCAGTAGTCAGGGGGGTGCACCCCTCCACTTT,CASSQGGAPLHF
-,TRBV10-3,-,TRBJ2-2,15,TGTGCCATCAGATCGGACACTAAGAACACCGGGGAGCTGTTTTTT,CAIRSDTKNTGELFF
-,TRBV5-1,-,TRBJ1-4,15,TGCGCCAGCAGCTCGGGGGACGGTTGGGACGAAAAACTGTTTTTT,CASSSGDGWDEKLFF
-,TRBV7-6,few,TRBJ2-2,17,TGTGCCAGCAGCTTAGCACGTCGGCACCTGCGGACCGGGGAGCTGTTTTTT,CASSLARRHLRTGELFF
TRBD2,TRBV4-2,-,TRBJ2-5,17,TGTGCCAGCAGCCAAGATGCCCGGGGGGGGCTAGTAGAGACCCAGTACTTC,CASSQDARGGLVETQYF
TRBD1,TRBV7-8,-,TRBJ1-2,15,TGTGCCAGCAGCTTGGCCGGGACAGGGTGGGGAGGCTACACCTTC,CASSLAGTGWGGYTF
-,TRBV6-5,-,TRBJ1-3,14,TGTGCCAGCAGCCGGGGTGACTCTGGAAACACCATATATTTT,CASSRGDSGNTIYF
TRBD2,TRBV3-1/TRBV3-2,-,TRBJ2-2,17,TGTGCCAGCAAGGGACTAGCGGGGGGAGGTGGCACCGGGGAGCTGTTTTTT,CASKGLAGGGGTGELFF
-,TRBV5-4,few,TRBJ1-5,14,TGTGCCAGCAGCGGAGGACCGGGGGATCAGCCCCAGCATTTT,CASSGGPGDQPQHF
-,TRBV11-3,-,TRBJ2-6,16,TGTGCCAGCAGCCGAACGGGGGACTCTGGGGCCAACGTCCTGACTTTC,CASSRTGDSGANVLTF
TRBD1,TRBV6-5,-,TRBJ1-5,15,TGTGCCAGCAGTAGGTATTGGGACAGCGAACAGCCCCAGCATTTT,CASSRYWDSEQPQHF
TRBD1,TRBV7-2,-,TRBJ1-3,15,TGTGCCAGCAGCTTATGGACAGGGGCTGGAAACACCATATATTTT,CASSLWTGAGNTIYF
-,TRBV11-2,-,TRBJ2-4,17,TGTGCCAGCAGCTTGGGTCACCTAGTGCTAGCCAAAAACATTCAGTACTTC,CASSLGHLVLAKNIQYF
-,TRBV5-5,-,TRBJ2-3,16,TGTGCCAGCAGCTTTAGACGGGGGGCCCACACAGATACGCAGTATTTT,CASSFRRGAHTDTQYF
-,TRBV6-4,-,TRBJ1-6,13,TGTGCCAGCAGTGAATCTCGGAATTCACCCCTCCACTTT,CASSESRNSPLHF